The subject of this entry is one T cell receptor beta chain. The antigen is undetermined. The source of the sample is a study of cytomegalovirus exposure and HLA in healthy donors. Notes on the study in general: Some public TCRs appeared in many individuals, while most sequences were rare. Associated with cytomegalovirus, according to the listing, were about 160 TCR beta chains. An assumption of roughly uniform sequencing depth across donors underlay the presence/absence analyses.

Nominally healthy donors were sampled, though unrecorded immune exposures were likely. PCR used 60 Vbeta primers and 13 Jbeta primers. Profiled with immunoSEQ multiplex PCR; TCRdb holds only in-frame clones, not every one. The repertoire has 150,000 to 200,000 clones, 65% to 85% of them found once; the top ten carry roughly 2.6%. Germline V CDR1 and CDR2: SGHRS, YFSETQ. The CDR3 spans 17 residues. The V gene end was trimmed by 0 bases and the J gene end by 6 bases; junction bases not matched to a gene: 3. The material sequenced was PBMCs. The rearrangement uses TRBV5-1 and TRBJ2-2; 15 bases are a match to TRBD2. The clonotype originates from a woman aged 40 to 55 in good health and CMV-seropositive. CDR3: CASSLVGTSGRPGELFF. The CDR3 DNA follows: TGCGCCAGCAGCTTGGTGGGGACTAGCGGGAGGCCCGGGGAGCTGTTTTTT.